A single sample is the source of the 9 T cell receptor beta chains below, sequenced in a study of T cell responses to AZD1222 COVID-19 vaccine. The data were produced by immunoSEQ multiplex PCR, yet TCRdb's version contains in-frame clones alone and is incomplete. Of about 74,000 clones in the sample, 80% to 95% were seen once. Sample: peripheral blood, taken 28 days after the second AZD1222 dose. These TCRs come from an adult who received the AZD1222 COVID-19 vaccine.

The CDR3 DNA follows: TGTGCCTGGACCGTAGTACAGGGCTCATATGGCTACACCTTC. Its protein product is CAWTVVQGSYGYTF. The rearrangement joins TRBV30 to TRBJ1-2; D is perhaps TRBD1 (6 bases). This CDR3 is 14 amino acids long. Germline CDR1 GTSNPN, CDR2 SVGIG (reference sequence). Deletions cut 4 bases from V and 5 bases from J, with 17 bases between.

The chain uses TRBV6-1 and TRBJ2-1; D uncertain. V gave up 2 bases and J gave up 4 bases, with 9 bases separating them. Germline values: CDR1 MNHNS, CDR2 SASEGT. The CDR3 is made up of 14 amino acids. CDR3: CASSEQRTYNEQFF. The CDR3 coding sequence is TGTGCCAGCAGTGAACAGCGTACATACAATGAGCAGTTCTTC.

V and J are TRBV5-4 and TRBJ2-2; 8 bases agree with TRBD2. The CDR3 spans 19 residues. The ends lost 0 bases at V and 6 bases at J; junction bases unmatched: 16. Germline V gene sequence: CDR1 SGHNT, CDR2 YYREEE (reference sequence). The CDR3 nucleotides are TGTGCCAGCAGCTTGGCCAAGGCGGGAGGCCCAATGGCCGCCGGGGAGCTGTTTTTT. Translated: CASSLAKAGGPMAAGELFF.

V usage is TRBV5-1 and J usage is TRBJ1-2; 9 bases are shared with TRBD1. The CDR3 runs to 13 residues. The V segment lost 4 bases and the J segment 4 bases; nucleotides outside the gene matches: 2. The germline V gene has CDR1 SGHRS and CDR2 YFSETQ. The CDR3 sequence: CASSAQGAYGYTF. CDR3 nucleotides: TGCGCCAGCAGCGCACAGGGGGCCTATGGCTACACCTTC.

The chain joins TRBV30 to TRBJ1-5; D is unresolved. Germline V gene data show CDR1 as GTSNPN and CDR2 as SVGIG (reference sequence). Trimming removed 0 bases from V and 2 bases from J, with 5 bases in between. This CDR3 comprises 13 residues. CDR3 residues: CAWSVGGNQPQHF. The CDR3 nucleotides are TGTGCCTGGAGTGTTGGGGGCAATCAGCCCCAGCATTTT.

The rearrangement links TRBV7-2 to TRBJ2-1; D remains unclear. The germline V and J ends were trimmed by 1 base and 8 bases, with 6 bases remaining between them. The length of the CDR3 is 12 residues. Germline CDR1 and CDR2: SGHTA and FQGNSA. The CDR3 is CASSLGADEQFF. The CDR3 nucleotides read TGTGCCAGCAGCTTAGGGGCGGATGAGCAGTTCTTC.

V and J are TRBV6-5 and TRBJ1-1; D is unclear. Trimming took 0 bases from V and 5 from J, leaving 7 bases between them. The germline V gene encodes CDR1 MNHEY and CDR2 SVGAGI. The CDR3 contains 13 residues. This CDR3 is CASSYSSETEAFF. The CDR3 coding sequence is TGTGCCAGCAGTTACTCGAGTGAAACTGAAGCTTTCTTT.

V and J are TRBV7-9 and TRBJ2-3; TRBD2 matches 7 bases. The CDR3 runs to 16 residues. The trim removed 1 base at V and 4 bases at J, leaving 8 bases unmatched. Per germline, CDR1 SEHNR and CDR2 FQNEAQ (reference sequence). CDR3 residues: CASSLVGGRGADTQYF. CDR3 nucleotide sequence: TGTGCCAGCAGCTTAGTGGGCGGGAGAGGCGCAGATACGCAGTATTTT.

This clone was detected once. The chain recombines TRBV11-3 with TRBJ2-1; unclear D gene. CDR1 and CDR2 (germline): SGHNT, YENEEA. Trimming shortened V by 5 bases and J by 7 bases, and 18 bases separated the two germline ends. The CDR3 contains 15 residues. The DNA for the CDR3 is TGTGCCAGCAGCCCACGAGCTGATTCGGGTAATGAGCAGTTCTTC. It translates to CASSPRADSGNEQFF.